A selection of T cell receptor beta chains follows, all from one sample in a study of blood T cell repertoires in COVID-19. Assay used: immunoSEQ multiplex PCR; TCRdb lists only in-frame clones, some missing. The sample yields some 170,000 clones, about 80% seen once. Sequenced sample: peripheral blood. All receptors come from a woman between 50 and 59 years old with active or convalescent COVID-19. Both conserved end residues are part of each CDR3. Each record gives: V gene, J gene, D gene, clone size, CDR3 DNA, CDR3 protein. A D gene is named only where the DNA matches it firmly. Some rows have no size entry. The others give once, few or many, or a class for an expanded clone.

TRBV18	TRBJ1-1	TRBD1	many	TGTGCCAGCTCACCCCTGGACAGGGTGAACACTGAAGCTTTCTTT	CASSPLDRVNTEAFF
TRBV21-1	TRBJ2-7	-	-	TGTGCCAGCAGCAATTACCGGGACAGGGGGTACGAGCAGTACTTC	CASSNYRDRGYEQYF
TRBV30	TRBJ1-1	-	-	TGTGCCTGGAGTTTCCCGAACTTGAACACTGAAGCTTTCTTT	CAWSFPNLNTEAFF
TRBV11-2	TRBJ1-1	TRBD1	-	TGTGCCAGCAGCTGGACAGGGGGGACTGAAGCTTTCTTT	CASSWTGGTEAFF
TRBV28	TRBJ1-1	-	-	TGTGCCAGCAGTCCCTCGACAGGAAGCTGGAGTGAAGCTTTCTTT	CASSPSTGSWSEAFF
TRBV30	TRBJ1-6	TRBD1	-	TGTGCCTGGAGTGAGGAAGGCAGGGGGAAATATAATTCACCCCTCCACTTT	CAWSEEGRGKYNSPLHF
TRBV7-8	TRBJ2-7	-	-	TGTGCCAGCAGCCGTGGGGGCGTCCTGTACTTC	CASSRGGVLYF
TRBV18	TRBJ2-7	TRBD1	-	TGTGCCAGCTCACCAAGCCAGGGGGCTTACGAGCAGTACTTC	CASSPSQGAYEQYF
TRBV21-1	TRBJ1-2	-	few	TGTGCCAGCAGCAAAGGACAGGGGCGGTATGGCTACACCTTC	CASSKGQGRYGYTF
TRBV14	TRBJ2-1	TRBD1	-	TGTGCCAGCAGCCGACAGGGGGGCTCCTACAATGAGCAGTTCTTC	CASSRQGGSYNEQFF
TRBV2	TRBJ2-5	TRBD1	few	TGTGCCAGCAGTGAAGCTCCCGACAGGGGACAGACCCAGTACTTC	CASSEAPDRGQTQYF
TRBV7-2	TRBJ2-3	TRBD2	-	TGTGCCAGCAGCCCACCCCTCACTAGCGGGGGGAACACAGATACGCAGTATTTT	CASSPPLTSGGNTDTQYF
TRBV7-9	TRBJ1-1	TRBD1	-	TGTGCCAGCAGCCCCGACCCGAACAGGGGTAGGTTCACTGAAGCTTTCTTT	CASSPDPNRGRFTEAFF
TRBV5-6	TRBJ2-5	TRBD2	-	TGTGCCAGCATCAGGGACGGACGGCTAGCGGGGGGATCAGAGACCCAGTACTTC	CASIRDGRLAGGSETQYF
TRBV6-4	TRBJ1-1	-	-	TGTGCCAGCTATATAGGGGCGCCGGACACTGAAGCTTTCTTT	CASYIGAPDTEAFF
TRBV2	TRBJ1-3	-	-	TGTGCCAGCAGCTTTACAGGTTTCTCTGGAAACACCATATATTTT	CASSFTGFSGNTIYF
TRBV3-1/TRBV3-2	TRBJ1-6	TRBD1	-	TGTGCCAGCAGCCAAGGCAGGGGGAATTCACCCCTCCACTTT	CASSQGRGNSPLHF
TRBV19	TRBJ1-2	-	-	TGTGCCAGTAGTATGAACGTCGGGGGTCCACCCTATGGCTACACCTTC	CASSMNVGGPPYGYTF
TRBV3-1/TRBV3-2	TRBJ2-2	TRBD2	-	TGTGCCAGCAGCCAACTAGCGGGAGATTTGGGCGGGGAGCTGTTTTTT	CASSQLAGDLGGELFF
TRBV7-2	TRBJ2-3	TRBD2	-	TGTGCCAGCAGCTTAGCGCTAGCGGGAGTGGCAGATACGCAGTATTTT	CASSLALAGVADTQYF
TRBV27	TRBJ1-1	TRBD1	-	TGTGCCAGCAGTTTACTGACAGGGATGAACACTGAAGCTTTCTTT	CASSLLTGMNTEAFF
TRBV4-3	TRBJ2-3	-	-	TGCGCCAGCAGCCAAGACCTAGCCGCGACAGATACGCAGTATTTT	CASSQDLAATDTQYF
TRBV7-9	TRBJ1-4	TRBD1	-	TGTGCCAGCAGCCCTGGGGACAGTCCCCATGAAAAACTGTTTTTT	CASSPGDSPHEKLFF
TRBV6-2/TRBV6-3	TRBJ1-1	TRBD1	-	TGTGCCAGCAGTTACTCGTTCAGGGGGGAGACTGAAGCTTTCTTT	CASSYSFRGETEAFF
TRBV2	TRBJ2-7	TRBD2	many	TGTGCCAGCAGTGAAGAGAGCGGGAGGGCGGGGGAGCAGTACTTC	CASSEESGRAGEQYF
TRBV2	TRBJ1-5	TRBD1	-	TGTGCCAGCGGAAGGGACAGCTATAGCAATCAGCCCCAGCATTTT	CASGRDSYSNQPQHF
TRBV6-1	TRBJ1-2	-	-	TGTGCCAGCAGTAACGGACAGAAGTTCTATGGCTACACCTTC	CASSNGQKFYGYTF
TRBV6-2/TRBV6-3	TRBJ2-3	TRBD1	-	TGTGCCAGCAGTTACAACCCCACGACAGGGAGAGGCGCAGATACGCAGTATTTT	CASSYNPTTGRGADTQYF
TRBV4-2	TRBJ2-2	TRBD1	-	TGTGCCAGCAGCCCCCGGGACAGGGGGCCCGTACGGGAGCTGTTTTTT	CASSPRDRGPVRELFF
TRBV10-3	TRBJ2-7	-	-	TGTGCCATCAGTGAGTCCCGCGGGATGACCTACGAGCAGTACTTC	CAISESRGMTYEQYF
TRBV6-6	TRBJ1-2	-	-	TGTGCCAGCAGTTGGGAGGACCTCTATGGCTACACCTTC	CASSWEDLYGYTF
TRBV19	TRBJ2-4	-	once	TGTGCCAGTATGGGGGCCGGGGCCAAAAACATTCAGTACTTC	CASMGAGAKNIQYF
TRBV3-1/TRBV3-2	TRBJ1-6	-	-	TGTGCCAGCAGCCTAACAGGGACGGGCACCCTCCACTTT	CASSLTGTGTLHF
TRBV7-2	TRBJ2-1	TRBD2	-	TGTGCCAGCAGCTCCCCGAGGTTAGCGGGGGGGGCCTACAATGAGCAGTTCTTC	CASSSPRLAGGAYNEQFF
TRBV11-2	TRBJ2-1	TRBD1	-	TGTGCCAGCAGCTCCAGGGGGACAGGCTTCGACAATGAGCAGTTCTTC	CASSSRGTGFDNEQFF
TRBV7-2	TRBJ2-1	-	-	TGTGCCAGCAGCTTAGACGGGAGTTCGCACAATGAGCAGTTCTTC	CASSLDGSSHNEQFF
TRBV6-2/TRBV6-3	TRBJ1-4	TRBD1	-	TGTGCCAGCAGTCACGTCCTGGGACAGGGCGTTGAAAAACTGTTTTTT	CASSHVLGQGVEKLFF
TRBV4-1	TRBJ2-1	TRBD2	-	TGCGCCAGCAGCCAGCAAATTCTAGCGGAGAAGCTCAATGAGCAGTTCTTC	CASSQQILAEKLNEQFF
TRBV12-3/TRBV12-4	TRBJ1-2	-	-	TGTGCCAGCAGTTCCGGGACACCGTATGGCTACACCTTC	CASSSGTPYGYTF
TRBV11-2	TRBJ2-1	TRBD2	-	TGTGCCAGCAGCATTCGGGGGGCCTACAATGAGCAGTTCTTC	CASSIRGAYNEQFF
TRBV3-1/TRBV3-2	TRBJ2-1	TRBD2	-	TGTGCCAGCAGCCAACTAGCGGGAGATGAGCAGTTCTTC	CASSQLAGDEQFF
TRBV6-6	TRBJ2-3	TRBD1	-	TGTGCCAGCAGTTTGACAGGGGCGACAGATACGCAGTATTTT	CASSLTGATDTQYF
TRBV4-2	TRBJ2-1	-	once	TGTGCCAGCAGCCAGGGGGGGGCGGGAAGCTCCTACAATGAGCAGTTCTTC	CASSQGGAGSSYNEQFF
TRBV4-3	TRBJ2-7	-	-	TGCGCCAGCAGCCAAGTCGTGGGAGCGGGTTACGAGCAGTACTTC	CASSQVVGAGYEQYF
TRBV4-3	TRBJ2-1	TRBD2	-	TGCGCCAGCAGCCCAGATAGCGGGACCTTCTCCTACAATGAGCAGTTCTTC	CASSPDSGTFSYNEQFF
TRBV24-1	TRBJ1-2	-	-	TGTGCCACCAGTGAGAGGACACCCCTTGGCTACACCTTC	CATSERTPLGYTF
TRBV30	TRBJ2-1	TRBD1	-	TGTGCCTGGAGCTCCGGGACAGGCTTAGGCAATGAGCAGTTCTTC	CAWSSGTGLGNEQFF
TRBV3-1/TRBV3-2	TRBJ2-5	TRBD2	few	TGTGCCAGCAGCCAAAGACGGCAGCGGGGGTCCCTCCAAGAGACCCAGTACTTC	CASSQRRQRGSLQETQYF
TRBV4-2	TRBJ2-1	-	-	TGTGCCAGCAGCGCTAGCGCCTCCTACAATGAGCAGTTCTTC	CASSASASYNEQFF
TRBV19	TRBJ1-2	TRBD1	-	TGTGCCAGTAGCATACAGGGGAAGGAGAACTATGGCTACACCTTC	CASSIQGKENYGYTF